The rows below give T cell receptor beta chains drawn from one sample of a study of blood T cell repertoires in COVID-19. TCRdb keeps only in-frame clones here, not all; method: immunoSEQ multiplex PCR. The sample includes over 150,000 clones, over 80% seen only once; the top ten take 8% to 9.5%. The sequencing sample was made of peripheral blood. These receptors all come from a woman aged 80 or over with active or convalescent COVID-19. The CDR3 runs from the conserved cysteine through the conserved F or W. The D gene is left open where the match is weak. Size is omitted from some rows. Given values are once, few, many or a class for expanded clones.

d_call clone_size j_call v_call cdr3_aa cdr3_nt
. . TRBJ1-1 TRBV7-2 CASSLPGSHKAFF TGTGCCAGCAGCTTGCCGGGAAGTCACAAAGCTTTCTTT
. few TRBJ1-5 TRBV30 CAGGGDSNQPQHF TGTGCCGGAGGGGGGGATAGCAATCAGCCCCAGCATTTT
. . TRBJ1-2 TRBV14 CASSRDRNYGYTF TGTGCCAGCAGCCGAGACAGGAACTATGGCTACACCTTC
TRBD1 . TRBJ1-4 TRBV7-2 CASSLVLSGGEKLFF TGTGCCAGCAGCTTAGTGCTGTCAGGGGGCGAAAAACTGTTTTTT
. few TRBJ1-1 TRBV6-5 CASSWGLLNTEAFF TGTGCCAGCAGTTGGGGACTTTTGAACACTGAAGCTTTCTTT
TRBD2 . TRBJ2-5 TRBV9 CASSVHAGTSGGAETQYF TGTGCCAGCAGCGTACACGCGGGGACTAGCGGGGGGGCGGAGACCCAGTACTTC
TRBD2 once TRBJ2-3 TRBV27 CASSSPLTSGRTDTQYF TGTGCCAGCAGTTCACCCCTCACTAGCGGCCGAACAGATACGCAGTATTTT
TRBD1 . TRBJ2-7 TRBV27 CASTKGQRDEQYF TGTGCCAGCACAAAGGGACAGAGAGACGAGCAGTACTTC
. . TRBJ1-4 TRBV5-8 CASAGGRSATNEKLFF TGTGCCAGCGCTGGGGGCAGAAGCGCAACTAATGAAAAACTGTTTTTT
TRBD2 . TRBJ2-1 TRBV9 CASSVVPRGGSNEQFF TGTGCCAGCAGCGTAGTGCCACGCGGGGGGAGCAATGAGCAGTTCTTC
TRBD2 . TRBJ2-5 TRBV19 CASQTSGGIQETQYF TGTGCCAGTCAAACTAGCGGGGGGATCCAAGAGACCCAGTACTTC
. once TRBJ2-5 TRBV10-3 CATPVFNQETQYF TGTGCCACCCCGGTGTTTAACCAAGAGACCCAGTACTTC
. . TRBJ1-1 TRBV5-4 CASSYSGGTEAFF TGTGCCAGCAGTTACAGCGGGGGCACTGAAGCTTTCTTT
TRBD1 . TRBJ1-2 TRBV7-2 CASSLVRQGSYGYTF TGTGCCAGCAGCTTGGTTCGACAGGGAAGCTATGGCTACACCTTC
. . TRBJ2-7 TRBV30 CAWTPSGAIYEQYF TGTGCCTGGACCCCATCAGGGGCGATCTACGAGCAGTACTTC
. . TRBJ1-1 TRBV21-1 CASSKPKGANTEAFF TGTGCCAGCAGCAAACCAAAGGGAGCTAACACTGAAGCTTTCTTT
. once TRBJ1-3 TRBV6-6 CASSSSSGNTIYF TGTGCCAGCAGTTCTAGCTCTGGAAACACCATATATTTT
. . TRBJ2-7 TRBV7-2 CASSLLAATSYEQYF TGTGCCAGCAGCTTACTTGCGGCAACCTCCTACGAGCAGTACTTC
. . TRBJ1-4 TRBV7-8 CASSLAGGGEKLFF TGTGCCAGCAGCTTAGCGGGGGGTGGCGAAAAACTGTTTTTT
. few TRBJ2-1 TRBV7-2 CASSLQGGYNEQFF TGTGCCAGCAGCTTACAGGGGGGCTACAATGAGCAGTTCTTC
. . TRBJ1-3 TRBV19 CASSPFGHFSGNTIYF TGTGCCAGTTCCCCCTTCGGACACTTCTCTGGAAACACCATATATTTT
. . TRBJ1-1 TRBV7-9 CASSLGGFTEAFF TGTGCCAGCAGCTTAGGCGGGTTCACTGAAGCTTTCTTT
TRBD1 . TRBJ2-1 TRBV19 CASSMTGWNNEQFF TGTGCCAGTAGTATGACAGGGTGGAACAATGAGCAGTTCTTC
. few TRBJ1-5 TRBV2 CASSEETGKLQPQHF TGTGCCAGCAGTGAAGAAACGGGAAAACTCCAGCCCCAGCATTTT
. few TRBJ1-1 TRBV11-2 CASSLVLIGAPNTEAFF TGTGCCAGCAGCTTAGTGTTGATAGGGGCCCCGAACACTGAAGCTTTCTTT
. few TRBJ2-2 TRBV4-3 CASSQGLVAGELFF TGCGCCAGCAGCCAAGGACTAGTCGCCGGGGAGCTGTTTTTT
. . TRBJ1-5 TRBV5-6 CASSLRGPGVQPQHF TGTGCCAGCAGTCTCCGCGGGCCGGGGGTTCAGCCCCAGCATTTT
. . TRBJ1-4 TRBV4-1 CASSLMTSEVRKLFF TGCGCCAGCAGCCTGATGACTTCGGAGGTTCGAAAACTGTTTTTT
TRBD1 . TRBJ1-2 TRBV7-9 CASSSDRVVHGYTF TGTGCCAGCAGCTCGGACAGGGTAGTCCATGGCTACACCTTC
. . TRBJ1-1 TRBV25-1 CASVRGTEAFF TGTGCCAGCGTAAGAGGCACTGAAGCTTTCTTT
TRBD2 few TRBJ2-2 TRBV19 CASRGLAGGLLRTGELFF TGTGCCAGTCGAGGACTAGCGGGGGGGCTATTGCGCACCGGGGAGCTGTTTTTT
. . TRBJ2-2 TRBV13 CASSSLGTGELFF TGTGCCAGCAGCTCCCTAGGTACCGGGGAGCTGTTTTTT
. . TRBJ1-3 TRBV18 CASSPRTDSGNTIYF TGTGCCAGCTCACCTCGGACAGACTCTGGAAACACCATATATTTT
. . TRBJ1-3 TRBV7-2 CASSLGRGNTIYF TGTGCCAGCAGCTTAGGGAGGGGAAACACCATATATTTT
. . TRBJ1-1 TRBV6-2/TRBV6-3 CASSYSYRTDLNTEAFF TGTGCCAGCAGTTACTCGTACAGGACCGACCTGAACACTGAAGCTTTCTTT